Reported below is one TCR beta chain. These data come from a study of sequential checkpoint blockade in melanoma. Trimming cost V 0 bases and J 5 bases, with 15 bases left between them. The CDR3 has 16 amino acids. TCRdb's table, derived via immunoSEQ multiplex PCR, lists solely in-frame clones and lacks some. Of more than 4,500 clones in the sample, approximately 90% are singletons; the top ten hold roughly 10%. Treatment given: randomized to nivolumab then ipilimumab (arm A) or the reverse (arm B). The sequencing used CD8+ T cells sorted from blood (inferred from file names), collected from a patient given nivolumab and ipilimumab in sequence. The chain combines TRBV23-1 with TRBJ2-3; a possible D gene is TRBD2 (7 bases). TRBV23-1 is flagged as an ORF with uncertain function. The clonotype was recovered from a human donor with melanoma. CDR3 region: CASSQSGGGGGDTQYF. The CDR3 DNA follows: TGCGCCAGCAGTCAATCAGGCGGGGGCGGAGGAGATACGCAGTATTTT.